Sequencing of this TCR beta chain was carried out in a study of blood T cell repertoires in COVID-19. Whole-study context: Donors in the United States, Italy and Spain gave samples during acute or convalescent COVID-19. In each case, the material was cDNA or gDNA derived from T cells, B-cell-depleted T cells, or PBMCs.

Germline-derived CDR1 and CDR2 are LNHDA and SQIVND (reference sequence). J gave up 0 bases and V 7 bases, and 5 bases lay outside the gene matches. There are 15 residues in the CDR3. Study processing details: Amplification of reference gene primers was used by the study to estimate nucleated cell counts. Here immunoSEQ multiplex PCR was the method, and the copy in TCRdb shows in-frame clones only, minus some. That table supplies the V and J calls and clone size; D and trimming were determined from the DNA. The profile shows around 290,000 clones, 85% to 90% of them singletons. This receptor was identified in a man in his forties with acute or convalescent COVID-19. This chain links TRBV19 with TRBJ1-3; 8 nucleotides align to TRBD1. The sequencing sample was made of peripheral blood. The CDR3 sequence is CASTDTGGSGNTIYF. The CDR3 DNA reads TGTGCCAGTACGGACACAGGGGGCTCTGGAAACACCATATATTTT.